The 2 T cell receptor beta chains below come from one sample, sequenced in a study of CD8 T cells in Susac syndrome. Random hexamers were used to reverse transcribe an amount of roughly 0.45 to 1 ug RNA. TCRdb analysed the immunoSEQ multiplex PCR reads with MiXCR anew, one entry per CDR3 protein. The sample has some 260,000 distinct CDR3 sequences, approximately 84% seen once; the top ten hold about 0.11%. The sequenced sample was CD8+ T cells from PBMCs. The receptors stem from a human donor with multiple sclerosis.

This clonotype occurred a few times. The chain couples TRBV12-3 or TRBV12-4 to TRBJ2-7; possibly TRBD2 for D (6 bases). Trimming pared 7 bases from V and 2 bases from J, leaving 15 bases between. This CDR3 is built from 14 residues. Here the CDR3 DNA reads TGTGCCAGCACATCGGGGGACTTCGCCTACGAGCAGTACTTC. It is translated as CASTSGDFAYEQYF.

CDR3 sequence reads: CASSLTGGKNTEAFF. The DNA for the CDR3 is TGTGCCAGCAGCTTAACGGGGGGGAAGAACACTGAAGCTTTCTTT. The V call is TRBV7-3, the J call TRBJ1-1, with TRBD1 as a possible D gene (5 bases). The length of the CDR3 is 15 residues. Trimming pared 0 bases from V and 1 base from J, leaving 9 bases between. Germline CDR1 is SGHTA and CDR2 is FQGTGA.